A selection of T cell receptor beta chains follows, all from one sample in a study of blood T cell repertoires in COVID-19. The data were produced by immunoSEQ multiplex PCR, yet TCRdb's version contains in-frame clones alone and is incomplete. The sample lists about 95,000 clones, over 70% occurring once. Sequenced sample: peripheral blood. All receptors come from an elderly man with active or convalescent COVID-19. Both conserved end residues are part of each CDR3. The order of the fields is clone size, D gene, V gene, J gene, CDR3 protein, CDR3 DNA. The D gene is left open where the match is weak. A clone size is listed for some rows: how often the clone was seen (once, few, many), or a class if it is expanded.

once	TRBD1	TRBV11-2	TRBJ2-7	CASSLETGVLSYEQYF	TGTGCCAGCAGCTTAGAGACAGGGGTCCTCTCCTACGAGCAGTACTTC
-	TRBD1	TRBV19	TRBJ1-2	CASSRRGRVFDGYTF	TGTGCCAGTAGTCGGAGGGGGCGCGTCTTCGATGGCTACACCTTC
-	-	TRBV3-1/TRBV3-2	TRBJ2-2	CASSQDGGGRGPNTGELFF	TGTGCCAGCAGCCAAGATGGGGGGGGCAGGGGCCCCAACACCGGGGAGCTGTTTTTT
once	-	TRBV12-3/TRBV12-4	TRBJ2-5	CASSTSRETQYF	TGTGCCAGCAGCACTAGCCGGGAGACCCAGTACTTC
-	-	TRBV15	TRBJ2-3	CATSRGLKDTQYF	TGTGCCACCAGCAGAGGGCTTAAAGATACGCAGTATTTT
few	-	TRBV28	TRBJ1-1	CASSPVPYTENTEAFF	TGTGCCAGCAGCCCAGTCCCTTATACAGAGAACACTGAAGCTTTCTTT
-	-	TRBV11-2	TRBJ1-5	CASSSGRGVDQPQHF	TGTGCCAGCAGCTCGGGACGGGGGGTTGATCAGCCCCAGCATTTT
-	TRBD1	TRBV28	TRBJ2-7	CASSLTGRYEQYF	TGTGCCAGTTCCCTGACAGGGCGCTACGAGCAGTACTTC
-	-	TRBV28	TRBJ1-2	CASSLQGGYGYTF	TGTGCCAGCAGTTTGCAGGGTGGCTATGGCTACACCTTC
-	TRBD2	TRBV5-1	TRBJ2-7	CASSPGLAGFSSYEQYF	TGCGCCAGCAGCCCGGGACTAGCGGGGTTCAGCTCCTACGAGCAGTACTTC
-	TRBD2	TRBV9	TRBJ2-2	CASSVVDWGGSIPMNTGELFF	TGTGCCAGCAGCGTAGTAGACTGGGGGGGATCCATCCCTATGAACACCGGGGAGCTGTTTTTT
-	-	TRBV3-1/TRBV3-2	TRBJ2-4	CASSQAGGGNIQYF	TGTGCCAGCAGCCAGGCAGGGGGAGGAAACATTCAGTACTTC
-	TRBD1	TRBV18	TRBJ1-2	CASSPPSQGAYGGYTF	TGTGCCAGCTCACCACCGTCCCAGGGGGCATATGGAGGCTACACCTTC
-	-	TRBV18	TRBJ1-2	CASSPTTGYDYGYTF	TGTGCCAGCTCACCCACAACAGGGTATGACTATGGCTACACCTTC
-	TRBD1	TRBV5-1	TRBJ1-1	CASTLGAGGMNTEAFF	TGCGCCAGCACTCTGGGGGCAGGGGGAATGAACACTGAAGCTTTCTTT
-	-	TRBV7-2	TRBJ2-3	CASTLTDTQYF	TGTGCCAGCACACTCACAGATACGCAGTATTTT
-	-	TRBV27	TRBJ2-1	CASSTTQRANSYNEQFF	TGTGCCAGCAGTACAACCCAGCGGGCAAACTCCTACAATGAGCAGTTCTTC
-	-	TRBV5-4	TRBJ2-2	CASSLAERLATGELFF	TGTGCCAGCAGCTTGGCCGAGAGGCTCGCCACCGGGGAGCTGTTTTTT
-	TRBD1	TRBV5-1	TRBJ1-1	CASSLGGQVHTEAFF	TGCGCCAGCAGCTTGGGGGGACAGGTCCACACTGAAGCTTTCTTT
-	-	TRBV6-5	TRBJ1-2	CASTRGRDGGYTF	TGTGCCAGCACCCGGGGAAGGGATGGAGGCTACACCTTC
-	TRBD1	TRBV10-1	TRBJ1-1	CASSEGTGDTEAFF	TGCGCCAGCAGTGAAGGAACAGGGGACACTGAAGCTTTCTTT
-	-	TRBV19	TRBJ1-1	CASSPVAAEAFF	TGTGCCAGTAGCCCAGTAGCGGCTGAAGCTTTCTTT
once	TRBD2	TRBV10-3	TRBJ2-1	CAISSGLAGLNEQFF	TGTGCCATCTCCTCGGGACTAGCGGGTTTAAATGAGCAGTTCTTC
-	TRBD1	TRBV9	TRBJ1-2	CASSVDPGTGVRGYTF	TGTGCCAGCAGCGTAGACCCCGGGACAGGGGTGAGAGGCTACACCTTC
-	TRBD1	TRBV3-1/TRBV3-2	TRBJ2-7	CASSPSRTGSYEQYF	TGTGCCAGCAGCCCCTCCAGGACAGGCTCCTACGAGCAGTACTTC
few	TRBD1	TRBV27	TRBJ2-7	CASSWGQGATYEQYF	TGTGCCAGCAGTTGGGGACAGGGGGCAACCTACGAGCAGTACTTC
-	-	TRBV21-1	TRBJ2-1	CASPHRDRVNNEQFF	TGTGCCAGCCCTCATAGGGACAGGGTAAACAATGAGCAGTTCTTC
-	TRBD2	TRBV4-1	TRBJ2-1	CASSGRTSGGPLDEQFF	TGCGCCAGCAGCGGACGGACTAGCGGGGGGCCACTGGATGAGCAGTTCTTC
-	TRBD1	TRBV7-2	TRBJ2-4	CASSKRTGPNIQYF	TGTGCCAGCAGCAAACGGACAGGGCCCAACATTCAGTACTTC
-	TRBD1	TRBV5-1	TRBJ1-3	CASSPTWTGVGNTIYF	TGCGCCAGCAGCCCCACCTGGACAGGGGTCGGAAACACCATATATTTT
-	TRBD1	TRBV6-5	TRBJ1-4	CASSYGRGLYKLFF	TGTGCCAGCAGTTACGGCAGGGGGCTCTATAAACTGTTTTTT
-	TRBD1	TRBV15	TRBJ2-7	CATSRGWGQGADEQYF	TGTGCCACCAGCAGAGGGTGGGGACAGGGGGCGGACGAGCAGTACTTC
many	-	TRBV7-9	TRBJ2-1	CASSVTTGVFEQFF	TGTGCCAGCAGCGTGACGACAGGCGTCTTTGAGCAGTTCTTC
-	-	TRBV4-2	TRBJ1-5	CASSQGKRSNQPQHF	TGTGCCAGCAGCCAAGGGAAGAGGAGCAATCAGCCCCAGCATTTT
-	TRBD2	TRBV19	TRBJ2-1	CASSIDAGGYNEQFF	TGTGCCAGTAGTATAGATGCGGGGGGCTACAATGAGCAGTTCTTC
few	TRBD1	TRBV7-3	TRBJ1-2	CASSSTGGRYGYTF	TGTGCCAGCAGCTCGACAGGGGGACGATATGGCTACACCTTC
-	TRBD2	TRBV5-6	TRBJ2-7	CASSSGGLAGYEQYF	TGTGCCAGCAGCTCCGGAGGACTAGCGGGATACGAGCAGTACTTC
-	TRBD2	TRBV30	TRBJ2-5	CAWRTSAPTQYF	TGTGCCTGGAGGACTAGCGCCCCGACCCAGTACTTC
-	TRBD1	TRBV2	TRBJ1-2	CASSGDRTNYGYTF	TGTGCCAGCAGTGGGGACAGAACTAACTATGGCTACACCTTC
-	-	TRBV3-1/TRBV3-2	TRBJ1-1	CASSQYNSLNTEAFF	TGTGCCAGCAGCCAATATAACAGTCTGAACACTGAAGCTTTCTTT
once	TRBD1	TRBV10-1	TRBJ1-1	CASSETAGGPSLMNTEAFF	TGCGCCAGCAGCGAGACGGCAGGGGGCCCCTCCTTAATGAACACTGAAGCTTTCTTT
once	TRBD1	TRBV27	TRBJ1-5	CASSLKPPYRGQPQHF	TGTGCCAGCAGTTTGAAACCCCCGTACAGGGGTCAGCCCCAGCATTTT
-	-	TRBV7-3	TRBJ2-5	CASSFGGAQGVQYF	TGTGCCAGCAGCTTCGGAGGGGCCCAAGGAGTCCAGTACTTC
few	TRBD1	TRBV4-1	TRBJ1-2	CASSQEQGYGIYGYTF	TGCGCCAGCAGCCAGGAACAGGGGTACGGAATCTATGGCTACACCTTC
-	-	TRBV6-5	TRBJ2-5	CASKPNAGGGETQYF	TGTGCCAGCAAGCCCAATGCCGGGGGAGGAGAGACCCAGTACTTC
-	TRBD1	TRBV19	TRBJ1-1	CASSISGGRTEAFF	TGTGCCAGTAGTATATCAGGGGGGAGGACTGAAGCTTTCTTT
few	-	TRBV30	TRBJ1-5	CAWTAGQNQPQHF	TGTGCCTGGACGGCAGGACAAAATCAGCCCCAGCATTTT
-	-	TRBV3-1/TRBV3-2	TRBJ2-2	CASSQVQTSQTGELFF	TGTGCCAGCAGCCAAGTGCAGACTAGTCAGACCGGGGAGCTGTTTTTT
-	TRBD1	TRBV19	TRBJ1-3	CASTKPQGTRNTIYF	TGTGCCAGTACCAAACCACAGGGGACAAGAAACACCATATATTTT
-	-	TRBV4-1	TRBJ2-1	CASSQVGTGPDEQFF	TGCGCCAGCAGCCAAGTGGGAACAGGCCCAGATGAGCAGTTCTTC